This TCR beta chain originates from a study of cytomegalovirus exposure and HLA in healthy donors. Primers: 60 Vbeta forward and 13 Jbeta reverse. Data came from immunoSEQ multiplex PCR; TCRdb stores just in-frame clones and leaves some out. The data hold 85,000 to 90,000 clones, with 65% to 80% observed a single time. This clone was observed a handful of times. The TCR comes from a man aged 30 to 45 in good health and CMV-seropositive. Sequenced material: PBMCs.

In nucleotides, the CDR3 is TGTGCCAGCAGCTCGGGGACAGAGTATAGCAATCAGCCCCAGCATTTT. Protein sequence: CASSSGTEYSNQPQHF. The chain recombines TRBV7-8 with TRBJ1-5, with 7 bases identical to TRBD1. The length of the CDR3 is 16 residues. Germline values: CDR1 SGHVS, CDR2 FQNEAQ. The junction had 6 bases not matched to a gene; V was cut back by 4 bases and J by 0 bases.